This TCR beta chain came from a study of control samples from healthy donors and cancer patients. TCRdb's copy holds only in-frame clones and misses some; the assay was immunoSEQ multiplex PCR. The sample holds over 100,000 clones, roughly 89% seen once. Germline assignment: CDR1 GTSNPN and CDR2 SVGIG (reference sequence). CDR3 length: 18 amino acids. The V segment lost 2 bases and the J segment 6 bases; nucleotides outside the gene matches: 12. The V and J genes are TRBV30 and TRBJ2-2; 13 nucleotides match TRBD2. This TCR was sampled from a woman between 45 and 60 years old in good health. The sequenced sample consisted of blood. For the CDR3, the DNA is TGTGCCTGGAGTTCCGGGACTAGCGGGATGCGGGGATCCGGGGAGCTGTTTTTT. Its protein is CAWSSGTSGMRGSGELFF.